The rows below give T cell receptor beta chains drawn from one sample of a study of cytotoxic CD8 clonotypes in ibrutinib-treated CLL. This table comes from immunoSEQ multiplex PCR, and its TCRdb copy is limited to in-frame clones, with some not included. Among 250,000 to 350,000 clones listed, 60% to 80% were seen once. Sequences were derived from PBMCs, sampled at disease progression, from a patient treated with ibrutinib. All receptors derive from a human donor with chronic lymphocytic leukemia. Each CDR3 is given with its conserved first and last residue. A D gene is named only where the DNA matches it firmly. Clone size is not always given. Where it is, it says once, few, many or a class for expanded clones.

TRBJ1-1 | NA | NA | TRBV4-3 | CASSQDSNTEAFF | TGCGCCAGCAGCCAAGATTCAAACACTGAAGCTTTCTTT
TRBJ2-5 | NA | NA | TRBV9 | CASSVATWGDSAQYF | TGTGCCAGCAGCGTAGCTACTTGGGGGGATTCGGCCCAGTACTTC
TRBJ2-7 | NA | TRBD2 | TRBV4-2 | CASSQYLAGAFYEQYF | TGTGCCAGCAGCCAATACCTAGCGGGGGCCTTCTACGAGCAGTACTTC
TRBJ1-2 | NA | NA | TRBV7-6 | CASSPLTKGRGVYGYTF | TGTGCCAGCAGCCCCCTTACTAAGGGGCGAGGGGTGTATGGCTACACCTTC
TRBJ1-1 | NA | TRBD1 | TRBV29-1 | CSIWTGEPEAFF | TGCAGCATATGGACAGGGGAGCCTGAAGCTTTCTTT
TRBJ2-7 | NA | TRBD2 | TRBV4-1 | CASSQTGGHYEQYF | TGCGCCAGCAGCCAAACGGGAGGGCACTACGAGCAGTACTTC
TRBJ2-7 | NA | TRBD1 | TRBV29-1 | CSVMKGAVYEQYF | TGCAGCGTTATGAAGGGGGCCGTCTACGAGCAGTACTTC
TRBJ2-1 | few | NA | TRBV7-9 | CASSFTGSVTEQFF | TGTGCCAGCAGCTTTACAGGGAGTGTCACTGAGCAGTTCTTC
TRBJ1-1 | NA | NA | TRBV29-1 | CSVARLNTEAFF | TGCAGCGTTGCTAGGTTGAACACTGAAGCTTTCTTT
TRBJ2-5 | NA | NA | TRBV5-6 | CASSPGRGETQYF | TGTGCCAGCAGCCCGGGGCGAGGGGAGACCCAGTACTTC
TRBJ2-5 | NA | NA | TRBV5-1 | CASSLATSQETQYF | TGCGCCAGCAGCTTGGCAACCAGTCAAGAGACCCAGTACTTC
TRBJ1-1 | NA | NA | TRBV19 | CASSIGQLNTEAFF | TGTGCCAGTAGTATAGGACAGCTTAACACTGAAGCTTTCTTT
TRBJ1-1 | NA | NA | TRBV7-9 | CASKLDQDTEAFF | TGTGCCAGCAAATTGGACCAAGACACTGAAGCTTTCTTT
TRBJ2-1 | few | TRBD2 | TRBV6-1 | CASSPSGGPQGQFF | TGTGCCAGCAGCCCTAGCGGAGGCCCGCAAGGGCAGTTCTTC
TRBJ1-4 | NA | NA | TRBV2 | CASRTRAMAADNEKLFF | TGTGCCAGCAGGACCAGGGCCATGGCTGCCGATAATGAAAAACTGTTTTTT
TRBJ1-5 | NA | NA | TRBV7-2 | CASSSQVGNQPQHF | TGTGCCAGCAGCTCCCAGGTTGGCAATCAGCCCCAGCATTTT
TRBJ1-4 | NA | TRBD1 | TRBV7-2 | CASSPGTGDEKLFF | TGTGCCAGCAGCCCCGGGACAGGGGATGAAAAACTGTTTTTT
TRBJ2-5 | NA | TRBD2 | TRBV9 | CASSVVSGRVGEETQYF | TGTGCCAGCAGCGTAGTAAGCGGGAGGGTCGGTGAGGAGACCCAGTACTTC
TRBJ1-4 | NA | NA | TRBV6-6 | CASSYWGRTTNEKLFF | TGTGCCAGCAGTTACTGGGGACGAACAACTAATGAAAAACTGTTTTTT
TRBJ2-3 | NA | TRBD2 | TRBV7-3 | CASSLKGTGGPTDTQYF | TGTGCCAGCAGCTTAAAGGGTACGGGGGGTCCCACAGATACGCAGTATTTT
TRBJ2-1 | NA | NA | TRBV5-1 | CAVSEGGYNEQFF | TGCGCCGTATCCGAGGGGGGTTACAATGAGCAGTTCTTC
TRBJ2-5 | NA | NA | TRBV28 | CASSLRLTGIGGTQYF | TGTGCCAGCAGTTTACGCTTGACTGGGATAGGAGGGACCCAGTACTTC
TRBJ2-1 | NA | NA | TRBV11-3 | CASSLGASGGGRFF | TGTGCCAGCAGCCTAGGGGCGTCCGGGGGCGGGCGGTTCTTC
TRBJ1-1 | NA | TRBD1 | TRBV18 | CASSPPTGSGTEAFF | TGTGCCAGCTCACCTCCGACAGGGTCGGGCACTGAAGCTTTCTTT
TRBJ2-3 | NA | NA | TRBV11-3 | CASSLGGTSSTDTQYF | TGTGCCAGCAGCTTAGGGGGCACGTCTAGCACAGATACGCAGTATTTT
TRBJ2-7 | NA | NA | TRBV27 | CASSSTPGRSSYEQYF | TGTGCCAGCAGTTCCACCCCGGGACGGAGCTCCTACGAGCAGTACTTC
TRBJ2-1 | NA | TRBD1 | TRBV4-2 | CASSQDVPGQIRVEQFF | TGTGCCAGCAGCCAAGATGTTCCGGGACAGATCCGGGTTGAGCAGTTCTTC
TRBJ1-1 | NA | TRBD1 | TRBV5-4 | CASSWTRDSPAEAFF | TGTGCCAGCAGCTGGACTAGGGACAGCCCCGCTGAAGCTTTCTTT
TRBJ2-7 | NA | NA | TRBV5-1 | CASSFQQAEYEQYF | TGCGCCAGCAGCTTCCAACAGGCTGAATACGAGCAGTACTTC
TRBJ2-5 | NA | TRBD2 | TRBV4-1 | CASSPTPSGGAGETQYF | TGCGCCAGCAGCCCAACCCCCAGCGGGGGGGCTGGAGAGACCCAGTACTTC
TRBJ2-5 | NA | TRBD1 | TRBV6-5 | CASSTRDRVQETQYF | TGTGCCAGCAGTACCCGGGACAGGGTACAAGAGACCCAGTACTTC
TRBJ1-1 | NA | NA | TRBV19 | CASSIPYTEAFF | TGTGCCAGTAGTATCCCTTACACTGAAGCTTTCTTT
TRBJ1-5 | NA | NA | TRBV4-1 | CASSQDKLGVWEKGNQPQHF | TGCGCCAGCAGCCAAGACAAACTAGGGGTGTGGGAGAAGGGCAATCAGCCCCAGCATTTT
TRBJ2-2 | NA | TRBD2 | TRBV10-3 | CAIRRLAGEAGELFF | TGTGCCATCAGGAGACTAGCGGGAGAAGCCGGGGAGCTGTTTTTT
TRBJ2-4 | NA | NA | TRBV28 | CASSLGSEGVINIQYF | TGTGCCAGCAGTTTGGGTTCCGAGGGGGTGATAAACATTCAGTACTTC
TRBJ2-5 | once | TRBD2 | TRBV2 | CASTGVREGWETQYF | TGTGCCAGCACAGGGGTGCGGGAGGGCTGGGAGACCCAGTACTTC
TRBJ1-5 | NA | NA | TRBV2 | CASSDRGSSNQPQHF | TGTGCCAGCAGCGATCGGGGAAGTAGCAATCAGCCCCAGCATTTT
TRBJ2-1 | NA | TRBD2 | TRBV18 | CASSPRTSGFNNEQFF | TGTGCCAGCTCACCTCGAACTAGCGGGTTTAACAATGAGCAGTTCTTC
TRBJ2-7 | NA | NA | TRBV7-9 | CASSSLYEQYF | TGTGCCAGCAGCTCGCTGTACGAGCAGTACTTC
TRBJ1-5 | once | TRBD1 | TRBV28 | CASSLWGQRPRNQPQHF | TGTGCCAGCAGTTTATGGGGACAGCGACCGCGGAATCAGCCCCAGCATTTT
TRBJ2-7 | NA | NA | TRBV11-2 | CASSAGTVSGQYF | TGTGCCAGCAGCGCCGGGACCGTCTCCGGGCAGTACTTC
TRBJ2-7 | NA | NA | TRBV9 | CASSPSRTIYEQYF | TGTGCCAGCAGCCCCTCCAGGACGATCTACGAGCAGTACTTC
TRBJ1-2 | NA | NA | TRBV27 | CASSHKQGLVNYGYTF | TGTGCCAGCAGCCACAAACAGGGATTGGTCAACTATGGCTACACCTTC